The clone carrying this TCR beta chain turned up a few times. Its specificity is not known. Healthy bone marrow donors made up the donor group. The PCR contained 60 Vbeta and 13 Jbeta primers. TCRdb's copy holds only in-frame clones and misses some; the assay was immunoSEQ multiplex PCR. The sample records about 100,000 clones, approximately 73% being singletons. This CDR3 has 16 residues. V trimming: 10 bases; J trimming: 1 base; junction bases outside the gene matches: 13. CDR1 and CDR2 from the germline V gene are MNHEY and SMNVEV (reference sequence). The data belong to a study of cytomegalovirus exposure and HLA in healthy donors. Broader study findings: Cytomegalovirus status was reportedly diagnosed by the classifier with high sensitivity and specificity. Cytomegalovirus-associated TCR beta chains were listed, numbering more than 150.

This sequence was found in a woman between 45 and 65 years old in good health and CMV-seropositive. Sequenced: PBMCs. The chain has TRBV27 and TRBJ1-5; 7 bases line up with TRBD1. CDR3 nucleotides: TGTGCCAACGCTCTCGGTAACAGGGGAAGCAATCAGCCCCAGCATTTT. Translated: CANALGNRGSNQPQHF.